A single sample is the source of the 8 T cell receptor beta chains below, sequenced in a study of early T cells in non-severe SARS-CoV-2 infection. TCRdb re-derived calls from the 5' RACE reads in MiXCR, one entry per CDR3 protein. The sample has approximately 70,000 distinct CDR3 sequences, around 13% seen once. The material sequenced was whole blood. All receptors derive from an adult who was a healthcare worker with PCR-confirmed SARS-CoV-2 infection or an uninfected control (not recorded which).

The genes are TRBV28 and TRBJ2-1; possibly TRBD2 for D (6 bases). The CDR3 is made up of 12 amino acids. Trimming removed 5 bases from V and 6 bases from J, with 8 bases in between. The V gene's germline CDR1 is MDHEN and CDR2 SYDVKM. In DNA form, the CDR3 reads TGTGCCAGCAGTCGGGAGTTCAATGAGCAGTTCTTC. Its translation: CASSREFNEQFF. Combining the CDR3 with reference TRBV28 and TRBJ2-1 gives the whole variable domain DVKVTQSSRYLVKRTGEKVFLECVQDMDHENMFWYRQDPGLGLRLIYFSYDVKMKEKGDIPEGYSVSREKKERFSLILESASTNQTSMYLCASSREFNEQFFGPGTRLTVL.

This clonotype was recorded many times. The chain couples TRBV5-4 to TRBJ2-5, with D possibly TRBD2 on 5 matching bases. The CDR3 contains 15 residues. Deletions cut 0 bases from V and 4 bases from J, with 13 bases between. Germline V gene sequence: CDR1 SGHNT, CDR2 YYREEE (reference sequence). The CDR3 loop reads CASSLAEGFRETQYF. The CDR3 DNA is TGTGCCAGCAGCTTGGCCGAGGGATTTAGAGAGACCCAGTACTTC.

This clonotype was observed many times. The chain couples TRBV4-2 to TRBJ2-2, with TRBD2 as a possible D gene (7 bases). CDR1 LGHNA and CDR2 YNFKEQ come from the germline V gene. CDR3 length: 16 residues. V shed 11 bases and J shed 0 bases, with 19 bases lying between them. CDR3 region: CASAAGDTANTGELFF. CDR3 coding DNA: TGTGCCTCCGCCGCGGGGGACACCGCGAACACCGGGGAGCTGTTTTTT.

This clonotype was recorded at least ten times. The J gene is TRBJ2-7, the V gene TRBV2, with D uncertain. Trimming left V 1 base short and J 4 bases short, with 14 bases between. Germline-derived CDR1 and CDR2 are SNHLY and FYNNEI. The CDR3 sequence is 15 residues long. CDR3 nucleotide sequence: TGTGCCAGCAGTGAAGGGGTCCCACCGTTGTACGAGCAGTACTTC. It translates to CASSEGVPPLYEQYF.

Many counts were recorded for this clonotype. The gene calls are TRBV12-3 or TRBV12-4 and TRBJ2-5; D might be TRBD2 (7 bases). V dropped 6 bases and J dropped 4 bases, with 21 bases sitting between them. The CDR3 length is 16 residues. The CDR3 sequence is CASSPLGGTSGETQYF. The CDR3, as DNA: TGTGCCAGCAGCCCCCTCGGGGGGACAAGTGGAGAGACCCAGTACTTC.

CDR3 in amino acids: CASSPQNGESDTQYF. The CDR3 nucleotides are TGTGCCAGCAGCCCGCAAAACGGGGAGTCAGATACGCAGTATTTT. V and J are TRBV7-9 and TRBJ2-3; D perhaps matches TRBD2 (5 bases). The CDR3 sequence is 15 residues long. The germline CDR1 and CDR2 sequences are SEHNR and FQNEAQ (reference sequence). Deletions cut 5 bases from V and 4 bases from J, with 16 bases between.

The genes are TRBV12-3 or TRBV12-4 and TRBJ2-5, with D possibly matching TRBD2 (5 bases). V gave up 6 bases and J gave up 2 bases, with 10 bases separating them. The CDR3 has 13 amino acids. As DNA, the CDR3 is TGTGCCAGCAGCCCCCGGGATCAAGAGACCCAGTACTTC. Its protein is CASSPRDQETQYF.

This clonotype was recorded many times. The CDR3 nucleotides read TGCAGTGCTAGAGATCCAGGGGTACCCGGGGAGCTGTTTTTT. Protein: CSARDPGVPGELFF. This rearrangement joins TRBV20-1 to TRBJ2-2; tentative D call: TRBD1 (6 bases). With 0 bases removed from V and 6 bases from J, the gap between germline ends came to 11 bases. The CDR3 length is 14 residues. Germline V gene sequence: CDR1 DFQATT, CDR2 SNEGSKA (reference sequence).